The sequence of this TCR beta chain was determined in a study of lymphopenia after photon versus proton radiotherapy. The table came from immunoSEQ multiplex PCR; TCRdb's copy has only in-frame clones and leaves some out. The sample comprises 50,000 to 75,000 clones, about 90% of which are singletons, and approximately 2.4% rests with the top ten. Study observations and caveats: Authors raise, but do not show, better survival with proton therapy.

V lost 5 bases, J lost 2 bases, and 16 bases lay in between. Germline-derived CDR1 and CDR2 are SGHRS and YFSETQ. The CDR3 covers 15 residues. As concerns this clone: The target antigen is unknown.

The receptor was isolated from a man aged 40-50 years with gastric cancer. V gene TRBV5-1 combines with J gene TRBJ1-2; unclear D gene. This specimen consisted of peripheral blood, obtained from a patient treated with photon-based radiotherapy. CDR3: CASRTLGGKNYGYTF. As DNA, the CDR3 is TGCGCCAGCAGAACTCTAGGAGGCAAGAACTATGGCTACACCTTC. Filled out from reference TRBV5-1 and TRBJ1-2, the complete variable domain reads KAGVTQTPRYLIKTRGQQVTLSCSPISGHRSVSWYQQTPGQGLQFLFEYFSETQRNKGNFPGRFSGRQFSNSRSEMNVSTLELGDSALYLCASRTLGGKNYGYTFGSGTRLTVV.